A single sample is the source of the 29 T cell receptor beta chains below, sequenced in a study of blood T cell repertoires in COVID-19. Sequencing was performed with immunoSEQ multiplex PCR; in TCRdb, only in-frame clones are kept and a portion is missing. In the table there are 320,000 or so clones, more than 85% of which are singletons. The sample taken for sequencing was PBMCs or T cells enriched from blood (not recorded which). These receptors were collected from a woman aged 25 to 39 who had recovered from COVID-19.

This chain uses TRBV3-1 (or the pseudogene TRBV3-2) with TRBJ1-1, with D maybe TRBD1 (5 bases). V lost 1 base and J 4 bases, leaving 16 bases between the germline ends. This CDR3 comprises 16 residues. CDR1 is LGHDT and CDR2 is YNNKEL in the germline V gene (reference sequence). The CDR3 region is CASSQVRQGWSTEAFF. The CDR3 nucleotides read TGTGCCAGCAGCCAAGTTCGGCAGGGCTGGTCCACTGAAGCTTTCTTT.

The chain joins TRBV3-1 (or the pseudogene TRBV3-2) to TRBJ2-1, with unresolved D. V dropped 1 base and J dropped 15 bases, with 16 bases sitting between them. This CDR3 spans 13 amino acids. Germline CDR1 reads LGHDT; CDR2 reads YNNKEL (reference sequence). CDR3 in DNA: TGTGCCAGCAGCCAAGTGGTGGCAGGTCAAATGTTCTTC. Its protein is CASSQVVAGQMFF.

CDR3 protein: CASSLGQGAIIGYTF. CDR3 in DNA: TGTGCCAGCTCACTAGGACAGGGGGCGATAATTGGCTACACCTTC. The chain combines TRBV18 with TRBJ1-2; TRBD1 matches at 11 bases. Germline loops: CDR1 KGHSH, CDR2 LQKENI. This CDR3 has 15 amino acids. After removal of 4 bases from V and 7 bases from J, the junction contained 8 bases not matched to a gene.

CDR3 in DNA: TGTGCCAGCAGCTCAGGACAGACCTATAATTCACCCCTCCACTTT. Translated, it gives CASSSGQTYNSPLHF. V gene TRBV7-6 combines with J gene TRBJ1-6; possibly TRBD1 for D (6 bases). Germline V gene lookup returns CDR1 SGHVS and CDR2 FNYEAQ. Trimming shortened V by 4 bases and J by 2 bases, and 9 bases separated the two germline ends. The CDR3 runs to 15 residues.

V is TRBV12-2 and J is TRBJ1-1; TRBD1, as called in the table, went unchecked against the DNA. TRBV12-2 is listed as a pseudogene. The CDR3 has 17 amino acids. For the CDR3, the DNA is TGTGCAAGTCGCTTAGCTAACCGGGACAAGTTGAACACTGAAGCTTTCTTT. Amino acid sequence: CASRLANRDKLNTEAFF.

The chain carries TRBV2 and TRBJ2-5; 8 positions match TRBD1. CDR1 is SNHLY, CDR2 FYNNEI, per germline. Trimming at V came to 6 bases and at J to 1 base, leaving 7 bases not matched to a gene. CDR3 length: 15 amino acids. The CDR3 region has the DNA TGTGCCAGCAGCATGACAGGGGTTGGCCAAGAGACCCAGTACTTC. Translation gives CASSMTGVGQETQYF.

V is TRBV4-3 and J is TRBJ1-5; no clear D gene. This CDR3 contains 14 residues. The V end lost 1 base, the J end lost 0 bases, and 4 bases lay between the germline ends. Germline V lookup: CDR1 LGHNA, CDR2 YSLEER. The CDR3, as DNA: TGCGCCAGCAGCCAAGCTGTTAGCAATCAGCCCCAGCATTTT. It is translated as CASSQAVSNQPQHF.

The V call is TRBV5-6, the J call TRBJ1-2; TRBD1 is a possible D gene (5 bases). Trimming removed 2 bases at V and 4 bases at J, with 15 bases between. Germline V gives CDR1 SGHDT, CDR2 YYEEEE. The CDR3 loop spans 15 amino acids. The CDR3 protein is CASSLPTGSGYGYTF. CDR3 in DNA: TGTGCCAGCAGCTTACCAACAGGATCCGGCTATGGCTACACCTTC.

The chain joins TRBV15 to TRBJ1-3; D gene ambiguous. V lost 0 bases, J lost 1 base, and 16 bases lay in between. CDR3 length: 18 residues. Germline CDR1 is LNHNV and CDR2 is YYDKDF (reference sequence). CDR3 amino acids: CATSRDWVRLKSGNTIYF. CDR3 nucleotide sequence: TGTGCCACCAGCAGAGATTGGGTCAGGCTTAAATCTGGAAACACCATATATTTT. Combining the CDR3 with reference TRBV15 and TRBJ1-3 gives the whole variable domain DAMVIQNPRYQVTQFGKPVTLSCSQTLNHNVMYWYQQKSSQAPKLLFHYYDKDFNNEADTPDNFQSRRPNTSFCFLDIRSPGLGDTAMYLCATSRDWVRLKSGNTIYFGEGSWLTVV.

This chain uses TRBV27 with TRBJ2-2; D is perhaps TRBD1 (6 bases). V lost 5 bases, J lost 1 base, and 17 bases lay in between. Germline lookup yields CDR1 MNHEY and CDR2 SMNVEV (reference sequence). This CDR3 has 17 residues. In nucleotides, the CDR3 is TGTGCCAGCAGTCCCTTATCCTCAGGGGAGAACACCGGGGAGCTGTTTTTT. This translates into CASSPLSSGENTGELFF.

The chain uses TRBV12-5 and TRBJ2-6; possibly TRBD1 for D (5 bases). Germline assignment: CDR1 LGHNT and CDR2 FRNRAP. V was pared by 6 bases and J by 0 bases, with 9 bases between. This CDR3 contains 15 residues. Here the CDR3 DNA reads TGTGCTAGTGGCCAAAGGGGCTCTGGGGCCAACGTCCTGACTTTC. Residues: CASGQRGSGANVLTF.

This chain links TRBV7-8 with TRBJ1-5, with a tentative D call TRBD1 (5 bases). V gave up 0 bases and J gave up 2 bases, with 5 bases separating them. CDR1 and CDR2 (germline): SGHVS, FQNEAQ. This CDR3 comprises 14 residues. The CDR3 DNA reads TGTGCCAGCAGCTTAGCAGGGGGCAATCAGCCCCAGCATTTT. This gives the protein CASSLAGGNQPQHF.

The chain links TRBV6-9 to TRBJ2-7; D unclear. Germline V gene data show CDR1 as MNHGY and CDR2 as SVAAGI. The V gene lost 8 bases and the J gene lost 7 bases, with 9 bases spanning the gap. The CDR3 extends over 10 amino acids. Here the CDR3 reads CASRRVEQYF. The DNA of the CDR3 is TGTGCCAGCCGAAGAGTGGAGCAGTACTTC.

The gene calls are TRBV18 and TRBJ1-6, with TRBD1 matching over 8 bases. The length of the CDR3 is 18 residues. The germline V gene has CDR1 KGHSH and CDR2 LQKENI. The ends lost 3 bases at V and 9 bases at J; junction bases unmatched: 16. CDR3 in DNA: TGTGCCAGCTCACCGAATTTGATAGACAGGGGCCAAAGTTCACCCCTCCACTTT. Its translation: CASSPNLIDRGQSSPLHF.

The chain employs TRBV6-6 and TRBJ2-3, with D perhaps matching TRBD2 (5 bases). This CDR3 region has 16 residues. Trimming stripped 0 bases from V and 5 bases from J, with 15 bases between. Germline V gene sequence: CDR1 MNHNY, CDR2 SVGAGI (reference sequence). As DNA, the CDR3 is TGTGCCAGCAGTTACTCGACGGGCTTAGGGAGAGATACGCAGTATTTT. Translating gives CASSYSTGLGRDTQYF.

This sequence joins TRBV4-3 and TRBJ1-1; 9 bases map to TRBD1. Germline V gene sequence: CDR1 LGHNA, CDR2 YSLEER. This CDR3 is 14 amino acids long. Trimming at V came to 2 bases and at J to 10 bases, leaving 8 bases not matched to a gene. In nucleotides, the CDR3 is TGCGCCAGCAGCCAACTTAGACAGGGGGAACGAGCTTTCTTT. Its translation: CASSQLRQGERAFF.

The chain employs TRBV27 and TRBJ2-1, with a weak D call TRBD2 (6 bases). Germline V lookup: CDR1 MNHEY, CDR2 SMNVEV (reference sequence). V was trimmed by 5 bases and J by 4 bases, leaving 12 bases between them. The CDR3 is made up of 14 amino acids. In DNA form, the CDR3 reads TGTGCCAGCAGTGTAGCGGATACGTACAATGAGCAGTTCTTC. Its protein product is CASSVADTYNEQFF.

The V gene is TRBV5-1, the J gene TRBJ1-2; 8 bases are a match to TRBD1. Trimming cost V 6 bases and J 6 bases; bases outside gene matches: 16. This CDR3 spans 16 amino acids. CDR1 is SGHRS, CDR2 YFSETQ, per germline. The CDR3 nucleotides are TGCGCCAGCATCAAGGGTGACACAGGGGGTTTAGATGGCTACACCTTC. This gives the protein CASIKGDTGGLDGYTF.

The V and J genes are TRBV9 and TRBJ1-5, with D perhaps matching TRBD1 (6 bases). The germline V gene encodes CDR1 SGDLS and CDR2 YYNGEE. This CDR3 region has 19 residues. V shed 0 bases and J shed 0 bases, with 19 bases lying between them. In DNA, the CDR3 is TGTGCCAGCAGCGTAGCGGGTCAGGGGCCCGTTTATAGCAATCAGCCCCAGCATTTT. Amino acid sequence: CASSVAGQGPVYSNQPQHF. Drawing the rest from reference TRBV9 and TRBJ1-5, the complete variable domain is DSGVTQTPKHLITATGQRVTLRCSPRSGDLSVYWYQQSLDQGLQFLIQYYNGEERAKGNILERFSAQQFPDLHSELNLSSLELGDSALYFCASSVAGQGPVYSNQPQHFGDGTRLSIL.

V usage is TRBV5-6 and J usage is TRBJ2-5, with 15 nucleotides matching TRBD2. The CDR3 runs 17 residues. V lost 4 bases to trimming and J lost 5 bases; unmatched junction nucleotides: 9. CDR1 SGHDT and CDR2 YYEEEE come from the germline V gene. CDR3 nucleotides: TGTGCCAGCAGCCTGGGACTAGCGGGGGGATCCAGGGAGACCCAGTACTTC. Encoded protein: CASSLGLAGGSRETQYF.

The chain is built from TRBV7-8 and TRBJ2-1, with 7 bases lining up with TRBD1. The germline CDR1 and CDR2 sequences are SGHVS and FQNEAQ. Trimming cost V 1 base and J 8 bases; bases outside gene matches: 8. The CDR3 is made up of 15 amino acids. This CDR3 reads CASSLGTGAAHEQFF. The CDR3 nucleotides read TGTGCCAGCAGCTTAGGTACAGGGGCCGCCCATGAGCAGTTCTTC.

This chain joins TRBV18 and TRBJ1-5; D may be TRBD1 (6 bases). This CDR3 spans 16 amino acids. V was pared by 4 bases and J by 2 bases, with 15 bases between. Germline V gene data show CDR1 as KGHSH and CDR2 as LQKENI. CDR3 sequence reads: CASSLQQGGGNQPQHF. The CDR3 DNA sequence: TGTGCCAGCTCACTGCAACAGGGTGGGGGCAATCAGCCCCAGCATTTT.

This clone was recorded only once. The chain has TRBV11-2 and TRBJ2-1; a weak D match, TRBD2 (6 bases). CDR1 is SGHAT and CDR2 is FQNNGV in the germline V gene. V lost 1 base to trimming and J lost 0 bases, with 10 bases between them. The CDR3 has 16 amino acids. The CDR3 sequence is CASSLVGGPSYNEQFF. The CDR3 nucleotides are TGTGCCAGCAGCTTAGTGGGAGGCCCCTCCTACAATGAGCAGTTCTTC.

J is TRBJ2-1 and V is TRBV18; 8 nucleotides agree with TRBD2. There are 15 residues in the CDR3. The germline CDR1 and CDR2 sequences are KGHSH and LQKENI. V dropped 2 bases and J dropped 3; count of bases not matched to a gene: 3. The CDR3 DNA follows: TGTGCCAGCTCACCAATAAGCGGGGGCTACAATGAGCAGTTCTTC. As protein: CASSPISGGYNEQFF. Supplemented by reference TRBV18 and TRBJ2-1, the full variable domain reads NAGVMQNPRHLVRRRGQEARLRCSPMKGHSHVYWYRQLPEEGLKFMVYLQKENIIDESGMPKERFSAEFPKEGPSILRIQQVVRGDSAAYFCASSPISGGYNEQFFGPGTRLTVL.

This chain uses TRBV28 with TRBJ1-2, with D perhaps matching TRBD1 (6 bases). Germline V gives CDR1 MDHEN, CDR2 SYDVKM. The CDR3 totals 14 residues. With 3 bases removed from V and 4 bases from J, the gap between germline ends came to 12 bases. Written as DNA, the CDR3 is TGTGCCAGCAGTTTTAGGGGGATTGGCTATGGCTACACCTTC. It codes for CASSFRGIGYGYTF.

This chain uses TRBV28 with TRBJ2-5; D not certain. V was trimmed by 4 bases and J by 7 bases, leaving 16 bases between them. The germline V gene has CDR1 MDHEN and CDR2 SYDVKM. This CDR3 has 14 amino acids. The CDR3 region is CASSSHLTPGTQYF. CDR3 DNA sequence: TGTGCCAGCAGTTCACACCTCACGCCGGGGACCCAGTACTTC.

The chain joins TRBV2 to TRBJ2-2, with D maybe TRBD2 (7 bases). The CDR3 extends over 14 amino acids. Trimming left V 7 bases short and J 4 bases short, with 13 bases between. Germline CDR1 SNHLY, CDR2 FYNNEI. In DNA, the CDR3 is TGTGCCAGCACGAAGGGGGGGAGCACCGGGGAGCTGTTTTTT. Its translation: CASTKGGSTGELFF.

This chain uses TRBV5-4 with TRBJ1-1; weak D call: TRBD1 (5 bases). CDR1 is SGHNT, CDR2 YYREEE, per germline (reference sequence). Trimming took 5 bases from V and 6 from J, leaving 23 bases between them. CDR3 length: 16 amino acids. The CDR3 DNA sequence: TGTGCCAGCAGTCCTGGAGGGTCAGGGTTGTTCGCTGAAGCTTTCTTT. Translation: CASSPGGSGLFAEAFF.

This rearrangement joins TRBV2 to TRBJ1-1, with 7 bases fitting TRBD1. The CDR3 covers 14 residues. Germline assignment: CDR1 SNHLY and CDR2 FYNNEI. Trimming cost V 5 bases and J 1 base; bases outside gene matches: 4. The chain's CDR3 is CASSFTGANTEAFF. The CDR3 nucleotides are TGTGCCAGCAGTTTCACAGGGGCGAACACTGAAGCTTTCTTT.